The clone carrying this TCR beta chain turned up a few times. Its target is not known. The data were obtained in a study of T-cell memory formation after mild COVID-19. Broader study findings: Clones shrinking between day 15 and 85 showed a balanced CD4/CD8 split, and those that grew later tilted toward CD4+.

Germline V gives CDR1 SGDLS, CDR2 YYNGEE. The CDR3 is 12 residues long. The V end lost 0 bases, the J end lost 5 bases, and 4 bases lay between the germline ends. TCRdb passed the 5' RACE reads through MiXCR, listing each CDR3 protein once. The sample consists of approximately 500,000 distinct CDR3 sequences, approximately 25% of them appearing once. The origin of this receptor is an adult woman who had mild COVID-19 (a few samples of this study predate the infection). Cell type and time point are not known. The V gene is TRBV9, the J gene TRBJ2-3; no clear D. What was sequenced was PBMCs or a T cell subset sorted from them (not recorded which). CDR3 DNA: TGTGCCAGCAGCGTAGACGTAGATACGCAGTATTTT. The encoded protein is CASSVDVDTQYF.